A single count supports the clone carrying this T cell receptor (beta chain). The entry originates in a study of shared T cell receptors in the human thymus. Generated by immunoSEQ multiplex PCR, the TCRdb table keeps only in-frame clones and is missing some. Of 600,000 or so clones listed, around 87% were seen once; the top ten hold more than 0.009%. A further study also used this sample, focusing on human thymus T cells. In that study: Thymic resections from corrective heart surgery supplied the tissue. Gene usage (both V and J) appeared biased in thymic and blood repertoires.

This clonotype was obtained from a boy under two years old with a congenital heart defect. Sequencing was carried out using thymocytes.

The chain's CDR3 is CASSEDQRGSYNEQFF. CDR3 DNA sequence: TGTGCCAGCAGTGAAGACCAGCGGGGCTCCTACAATGAGCAGTTCTTC. This chain links TRBV6-1 with TRBJ2-1, with 7 bases aligning to TRBD2. Germline values: CDR1 MNHNS, CDR2 SASEGT. The V gene end was trimmed by 1 base and the J gene end by 0 bases; junction bases not matched to a gene: 3. This CDR3 comprises 16 residues.